This TCR beta chain derives from a study of T-cell memory formation after mild COVID-19. Study summary: TCR clusters mostly belonged to single donors. Study results and caveats: Whether day 37 second-wave clones are SARS-CoV-2-specific was not confirmed.

With respect to this clonotype: The antigen is unknown.

The 5'RACE method, run with constant-segment primers, produced TCR alpha and TCR beta cDNA libraries (carrying sample barcodes and UMIs). MiXCR, run by TCRdb on the 5' RACE reads, gives a single entry per CDR3 protein. The data show about 560,000 distinct CDR3 sequences, with approximately 21% seen just once and 7% to 9% held by the top ten. The CDR3 spans 21 residues. Germline CDR1 is SGHTA and CDR2 is FQGNSA. V trimming: 5 bases; J trimming: 4 bases; junction bases outside the gene matches: 20. The rearrangement joins TRBV7-2 to TRBJ2-1; 13 bases map to TRBD2. The sample comprised PBMCs or a T cell subset sorted from them (not recorded which). This clonotype was sampled from an adult woman who had mild COVID-19 (a few samples of this study predate the infection). Cell type and time point are not known. The DNA for the CDR3 is TGTGCCAGCAGCCCCCCCGTAACTAGCGGGAGGGCGGATATTAGGTACAATGAGCAGTTCTTC. This codes for CASSPPVTSGRADIRYNEQFF. The whole variable domain, filled in from reference TRBV7-2 and TRBJ2-1, reads GAGVSQSPSNKVTEKGKDVELRCDPISGHTALYWYRQSLGQGLEFLIYFQGNSAPDKSGLPSDRFSAERTGGSVSTLTIQRTQQEDSAVYLCASSPPVTSGRADIRYNEQFFGPGTRLTVL.